This T cell receptor beta chain was observed in a study of T-cell memory formation after mild COVID-19. Overall study context: For the most part, TCR clusters were specific to one donor. General observations from the study: Memory from before infection featured some responding clones, which suggests cross-reactive memory joined.

TCRdb reanalysed the 5' RACE reads using MiXCR and keeps one entry per CDR3 protein. The sample shows around 300,000 distinct CDR3 sequences, roughly 15% of them seen only once. At least ten counts were recorded for this clonotype. No antigen is known for it. The V gene's germline CDR1 is LGHNA and CDR2 YSLEER. Trimming cost V 0 bases and J 4 bases, with 13 bases left between them. CDR3 length: 16 amino acids. The chain uses TRBV4-3 and TRBJ1-3; D is undetermined. The source is a man aged 18 to 29 who had mild COVID-19 (a few samples of this study predate the infection). Cell type and time point are not known. Sequencing input: PBMCs or a T cell subset sorted from them (not recorded which). The CDR3, as DNA: TGCGCCAGCAGCCAAGATGGGCCAGGAGCAGGAAACACCATATATTTT. It specifies CASSQDGPGAGNTIYF.